One and the same sample provided the 9 T cell receptor beta chains below, sequenced in a study of identical twins. One entry per CDR3 protein, called by TCRdb with MiXCR from the 5' RACE reads. Of hundreds of thousands of distinct CDR3 sequences in the sample, 18% were seen once. Separately, the same data were catalogued under a study of T cells expressing NK-cell markers.

Input material: PBMCs. Every receptor here comes from a woman between 18 and 29 years old in good health.

Only a few counts were recorded for this clonotype. This rearrangement joins TRBV5-6 to TRBJ2-7; 8 bases match TRBD1. Germline loops: CDR1 SGHDT, CDR2 YYEEEE. The V and J ends lost 3 bases and 1 base, in that order; junction bases with no gene match: 6. The CDR3 totals 15 residues. CDR3 region: CASSWWTGLSYEQYF. DNA of the CDR3: TGTGCCAGCAGCTGGTGGACAGGGCTATCCTACGAGCAGTACTTC.

In its sample, this clonotype was seen once. This chain uses TRBV20-1 with TRBJ2-5, with 13 bases fitting TRBD2. V trimming: 1 base; J trimming: 5 bases; junction bases outside the gene matches: 7. Germline-derived CDR1 and CDR2 are DFQATT and SNEGSKA (reference sequence). The CDR3 length is 16 residues. The CDR3: CSARATSGGAWETQYF. The CDR3 nucleotides read TGCAGTGCTAGAGCCACTAGCGGGGGGGCTTGGGAGACCCAGTACTTC.

The chain carries TRBV7-2 and TRBJ2-7, with D possibly matching TRBD1 (6 bases). Looked up from germline, CDR1 is SGHTA and CDR2 is FQGNSA. V was pared by 3 bases and J by 6 bases, with 18 bases between. This CDR3 comprises 15 residues. CDR3 residues: CASSLQDRVITEQYF. The CDR3, as DNA: TGTGCCAGCAGCTTGCAGGACAGAGTGATCACCGAGCAGTACTTC.

This clonotype was counted at least ten times. This sequence joins TRBV12-3 or TRBV12-4 and TRBJ1-1; 9 bases line up with TRBD1. The CDR3 runs to 14 residues. V gave up 6 bases and J gave up 9 bases; unmatched junction bases: 11. CDR3 loop: CASRSHGTGRQAFF. Here the CDR3 DNA reads TGTGCCAGCAGGTCTCATGGGACAGGGAGGCAAGCTTTCTTT.

V is TRBV6-5 and J is TRBJ1-1, with D hard to call. The V gene lost 4 bases and the J gene lost 7 bases, with 19 bases spanning the gap. This CDR3 comprises 15 residues. CDR1 and CDR2 (germline): MNHEY, SVGAGI. CDR3 DNA: TGTGCCAGCAGTTTCGAAGGACCCATGGTCAATGAAGCTTTCTTT. Amino acids: CASSFEGPMVNEAFF.

This clonotype showed up just once. The rearrangement links TRBV7-9 to TRBJ2-3; unclear D gene. V lost 5 bases and J lost 4, with 13 bases in between. This CDR3 comprises 14 residues. In germline, CDR1 is SEHNR, CDR2 FQNEAQ (reference sequence). The CDR3 loop reads CASSPVRRPDTQYF. The CDR3 bases are TGTGCCAGCAGCCCCGTACGGCGCCCAGATACGCAGTATTTT.

The gene calls are TRBV29-1 and TRBJ2-3; D call uncertain. CDR3 length: 16 residues. CDR1 SQVTM and CDR2 ANQGSEA come from the germline V gene. V gave up 3 bases and J gave up 0 bases, with 16 bases separating them. The CDR3 sequence is CSVEGIASTSTDTQYF. In nucleotides, the CDR3 is TGCAGCGTTGAGGGTATAGCATCTACTAGCACAGATACGCAGTATTTT.

V usage is TRBV5-1 and J usage is TRBJ1-2; TRBD1 might be the D (5 bases). Germline V lookup: CDR1 SGHRS, CDR2 YFSETQ. V was cut by 4 bases and J by 1 base, with 8 bases left in between. The CDR3 extends over 13 amino acids. The DNA for the CDR3 is TGCGCCAGCAGCCACGACAGTAACTATGGCTACACCTTC. This codes for CASSHDSNYGYTF.

The V call is TRBV5-4, the J call TRBJ2-1, with 15 bases that match TRBD2. This CDR3 spans 17 amino acids. The germline CDR1 and CDR2 sequences are SGHNT and YYREEE (reference sequence). The J segment lost 8 bases and the V segment lost 4 bases, leaving 10 bases of the junction unmatched. CDR3: CASSQGTSGRYMDEQFF. CDR3 coding DNA: TGTGCCAGCAGCCAGGGGACTAGCGGGAGGTATATGGATGAGCAGTTCTTC.